This T cell receptor (beta chain) was profiled in a study of blood T cell repertoires in COVID-19. In the study overall: Specimens from acute and convalescent COVID-19 originated in the United States, Italy and Spain. The analysed material was cDNA or gDNA that came from T cells, B-cell-depleted T cells, or PBMCs.

Authors' processing steps: Reference gene primer amplification yielded estimated nucleated cell counts. Generated by immunoSEQ multiplex PCR, the TCRdb table keeps only in-frame clones and is missing some. V and J calls and clone size are copied from that table; D and trimming were computed from the DNA. The repertoire holds tens of thousands of clones, with roughly 84% as singletons. In germline, CDR1 is LNHDA, CDR2 SQIVND (reference sequence). The CDR3 loop spans 16 amino acids. V lost 8 bases to trimming and J lost 6 bases; unmatched junction nucleotides: 12. The V gene is TRBV19, the J gene TRBJ2-1, with 11 bases aligning to TRBD2. The TCR sequence derives from a human donor in a cohort sampled during active COVID-19. The sample taken for sequencing was peripheral blood. In DNA form, the CDR3 reads TGTGCCAGTCAGACCCTTCTAGCGGGGGGACCCAATGAGCAGTTCTTC. It yields the protein CASQTLLAGGPNEQFF.